Each of the 8 T cell receptor beta chains below was sequenced from the same sample in a study of blood T cell repertoires in COVID-19. Some clones are missing from TCRdb's copy, which holds only in-frame ones; the method was immunoSEQ multiplex PCR. Of some 450,000 clones in the sample, about 87% were seen once. Sequenced: peripheral blood. These receptors were collected from a man aged 18-30 years with COVID-19, enrolled during active disease.

This clone turned up a few times. V and J are TRBV2 and TRBJ2-7; TRBD1 agrees at 9 bases. CDR3 length equals 14 residues. Germline V CDR1 and CDR2: SNHLY, FYNNEI. J was trimmed by 1 base and V by 6 bases; bases with no gene match: 4. CDR3 amino acids: CASRPGQGSYEQYF. The CDR3, as DNA: TGTGCCAGCAGGCCGGGACAGGGATCCTACGAGCAGTACTTC. Drawing the rest from reference TRBV2 and TRBJ2-7, the complete variable domain is EPEVTQTPSHQVTQMGQEVILRCVPISNHLYFYWYRQILGQKVEFLVSFYNNEISEKSEIFDDQFSVERPDGSNFTLKIRSTKLEDSAMYFCASRPGQGSYEQYFGPGTRLTVT.

The rearrangement uses TRBV19 and TRBJ1-2; 8 nucleotides agree with TRBD1. J gave up 7 bases and V 4 bases, and 5 bases lay outside the gene matches. This CDR3 comprises 13 residues. Germline assignment: CDR1 LNHDA and CDR2 SQIVND (reference sequence). CDR3 bases: TGTGCCAGTAGTACGGACAGGGTGGGTGGCTACACCTTC. It yields the protein CASSTDRVGGYTF.

As concerns this clone: Other DNA variants within this sample encode the same CDR3. CDR3 coding DNA: TGTGCCAGTAGTCGACAGGGAACCTACGAGCAGTACTTC. Amino acids: CASSRQGTYEQYF. V is TRBV19 and J is TRBJ2-7; TRBD1 aligns across 7 bases. V was pared by 5 bases and J by 2 bases, with 3 bases of the junction left unmatched. The CDR3 spans 13 residues. The germline V gene has CDR1 LNHDA and CDR2 SQIVND (reference sequence).

V and J are TRBV7-8 and TRBJ2-1, with D maybe TRBD2 (6 bases). V lost 6 bases and J lost 2, with 14 bases in between. CDR1 is SGHVS, CDR2 FQNEAQ, per germline. The CDR3 spans 15 residues. CDR3 sequence (DNA): TGTGCCAGCAGGTTCGGGGGTTTTACCTACAATGAGCAGTTCTTC. It yields the protein CASRFGGFTYNEQFF. The whole variable domain, remainder taken from reference TRBV7-8 and TRBJ2-1, is GAGVSQSPRYKVAKRGQDVALRCDPISGHVSLFWYQQALGQGPEFLTYFQNEAQLDKSGLPSDRFFAERPEGSVSTLKIQRTQQEDSAVYLCASRFGGFTYNEQFFGPGTRLTVL.

V usage is TRBV5-5 and J usage is TRBJ2-7; D is unclear. Germline lookup yields CDR1 SGHKS and CDR2 YYEKEE (reference sequence). V was shortened by 0 bases and J by 3 bases, with 10 bases between the two germline ends. The CDR3 is made up of 14 amino acids. This CDR3 is CASSLDAGVYEQYF. DNA for the CDR3: TGTGCCAGCAGCTTGGATGCAGGTGTCTACGAGCAGTACTTC.

The CDR3 nucleotides are TGCGCCAGCAACTCAGCCGGGGGGCTAATCGGTGAGCAGTTCTTC. It encodes CASNSAGGLIGEQFF. The rearrangement uses TRBV5-1 and TRBJ2-1, with D possibly TRBD2 on 7 matching bases. The CDR3 length is 15 residues. Germline CDR1 reads SGHRS; CDR2 reads YFSETQ. V lost 6 bases and J lost 9, with 22 bases in between.

This clone has a handful of counts. The gene calls are TRBV10-2 and TRBJ2-5; D not resolved. This CDR3 spans 14 amino acids. Germline loops: CDR1 WSHSY, CDR2 SAAADI. V was trimmed by 0 bases and J by 0 bases, leaving 5 bases between them. CDR3 sequence reads: CASSESGHQETQYF. CDR3 bases: TGCGCCAGCAGTGAGTCCGGTCACCAAGAGACCCAGTACTTC.

V is TRBV7-6 and J is TRBJ2-6; D is undetermined. The CDR3 covers 14 residues. CDR1 is SGHVS, CDR2 FNYEAQ, per germline. The V end lost 4 bases, the J end lost 6 bases, and 10 bases lay between the germline ends. CDR3 sequence reads: CASSSGAVANVLTF. In DNA, the CDR3 is TGTGCCAGCAGCTCTGGCGCGGTGGCCAACGTCCTGACTTTC.